Following are 32 T cell receptor beta chains from one sample sequenced in a study of blood T cell repertoires in COVID-19. TCRdb's table, derived via immunoSEQ multiplex PCR, lists solely in-frame clones and lacks some. The top ten hold around 3% of the sample, which has roughly 250,000 clones, about nine tenths seen once. The sample comprised PBMCs or T cells enriched from blood (not recorded which). The origin of the receptors is a woman aged 50 to 60 who had recovered from COVID-19.

The rearrangement uses TRBV19 and TRBJ2-1; 12 bases agree with TRBD2. J was trimmed by 6 bases and V by 5 bases; bases with no gene match: 17. The CDR3 sequence is 19 residues long. Looked up from germline, CDR1 is LNHDA and CDR2 is SQIVND (reference sequence). The CDR3 reads CASSRDLAGGIPSINEQFF. CDR3 in DNA: TGTGCCAGTAGTCGGGATCTAGCGGGAGGGATCCCTTCTATCAATGAGCAGTTCTTC.

The genes are TRBV9 and TRBJ2-1; 9 bases map to TRBD2. The CDR3 has 16 residues. Germline assignment: CDR1 SGDLS and CDR2 YYNGEE. J was trimmed by 4 bases and V by 3 bases; bases with no gene match: 8. The CDR3 spells CASSDESGRPYNEQFF. Here the CDR3 DNA reads TGTGCCAGCAGCGACGAAAGCGGGAGGCCATACAATGAGCAGTTCTTC.

The chain has TRBV3-1 (or the pseudogene TRBV3-2) and TRBJ1-1; maybe TRBD1 (6 bases). Germline assignment: CDR1 LGHDT and CDR2 YNNKEL (reference sequence). The CDR3 totals 11 residues. Trimming removed 10 bases from V and 7 bases from J, with 13 bases in between. CDR3 sequence reads: CATTGLSEAFF. CDR3 DNA: TGTGCCACTACAGGGCTGAGTGAAGCTTTCTTT.

The chain employs TRBV7-3 and TRBJ2-1, with D tentatively TRBD2 (5 bases). Trimming shortened V by 2 bases and J by 8 bases, and 13 bases separated the two germline ends. CDR1 SGHTA and CDR2 FQGTGA come from the germline V gene. The CDR3 contains 14 residues. For the CDR3, the DNA is TGTGCCAGCAGCTTACTGAGGGCCACAGATGAGCAGTTCTTC. This gives the protein CASSLLRATDEQFF.

This chain connects TRBV6-1 to TRBJ1-3; 7 nucleotides align to TRBD1. Trimming removed 1 base from V and 4 bases from J; junction bases left unmatched: 4. CDR3 length: 15 residues. Germline V CDR1 and CDR2: MNHNS, SASEGT. CDR3 in DNA: TGTGCCAGCAGTGAAGAAAGGGGGCAAGGAAACACCATATATTTT. Translating it yields CASSEERGQGNTIYF.

CDR3 in amino acids: CASSLARGLAEQYF. For the CDR3, the DNA is TGTGCCAGCAGCTTGGCCCGAGGGCTAGCCGAGCAGTACTTC. The chain joins TRBV5-6 to TRBJ2-7; D might be TRBD2 (5 bases). CDR1 is SGHDT, CDR2 YYEEEE, per germline. V was trimmed by 0 bases and J by 6 bases, leaving 13 bases between them. There are 14 residues in the CDR3.

The rearrangement uses TRBV10-3 and TRBJ2-7; 7 bases match TRBD2. This CDR3 has 13 residues. The V and J ends lost 7 bases and 2 bases, in that order; junction bases with no gene match: 5. Germline V gives CDR1 ENHRY, CDR2 SYGVKD. The CDR3 DNA follows: TGTGCCATCAAGGGAGGGCTGACCTACGAGCAGTACTTC. Encoded protein: CAIKGGLTYEQYF.

The rearrangement joins TRBV5-4 to TRBJ2-7; 10 bases line up with TRBD1. The trim removed 0 bases at V and 5 bases at J, leaving 5 bases unmatched. This CDR3 spans 15 amino acids. CDR1 and CDR2 from the germline V gene are SGHNT and YYREEE (reference sequence). This CDR3 is CASSLEDRGNDEQYF. In DNA form, the CDR3 reads TGTGCCAGCAGCTTGGAGGACAGGGGGAATGACGAGCAGTACTTC.

The rearrangement joins TRBV7-8 to TRBJ2-4; TRBD2 matches at 10 bases. Trimming at V came to 5 bases and at J to 8 bases, leaving 6 bases not matched to a gene. This CDR3 is built from 14 residues. The germline gives CDR1 SGHVS, CDR2 FQNEAQ. The CDR3 bases are TGTGCCAGCAGCCAAAATAGCGGGAGGCACATTCAGTACTTC. Translation: CASSQNSGRHIQYF.

In nucleotides, the CDR3 is TGCGCCAGCAGCTTGGACCAGGGGGTGGAGTACTTC. This translates into CASSLDQGVEYF. The chain joins TRBV5-1 to TRBJ2-7, with 7 positions matching TRBD1. Losses at the gene ends were 0 bases for V and 11 bases for J; bases not matched to a gene: 5. The CDR3 consists of 12 residues. Germline V CDR1 and CDR2: SGHRS, YFSETQ. The complete variable domain, with remaining parts taken from reference TRBV5-1 and TRBJ2-7, reads KAGVTQTPRYLIKTRGQQVTLSCSPISGHRSVSWYQQTPGQGLQFLFEYFSETQRNKGNFPGRFSGRQFSNSRSEMNVSTLELGDSALYLCASSLDQGVEYFGPGTRLTVT.

The V call is TRBV11-3, the J call TRBJ2-1, with 7 bases that match TRBD2. Trimming removed 5 bases from V and 0 bases from J; junction bases left unmatched: 7. This CDR3 is built from 16 residues. From germline, CDR1 is SGHNT and CDR2 YENEEA. The CDR3 DNA is TGTGCCAGCAGCCCAAGCGGGAAGGCCTCCTACAATGAGCAGTTCTTC. Translating it yields CASSPSGKASYNEQFF.

The chain combines TRBV25-1 with TRBJ1-5, with unresolved D. CDR3 length equals 16 residues. The germline V and J ends were trimmed by 3 bases and 2 bases, with 14 bases remaining between them. Per germline, CDR1 MGHDK and CDR2 SYGVNS. CDR3 DNA sequence: TGTGCCAGCAGTGATGGAGGGCGGGGAGGCAATCAGCCCCAGCATTTT. It encodes CASSDGGRGGNQPQHF.

V and J are TRBV7-2 and TRBJ2-6, with 7 positions matching TRBD2. The CDR3 sequence is 15 residues long. Germline assignment: CDR1 SGHTA and CDR2 FQGNSA. J was trimmed by 0 bases and V by 6 bases; bases with no gene match: 2. CDR3 bases: TGTGCCAGCAGATCGGGAGGCTCTGGGGCCAACGTCCTGACTTTC. Protein: CASRSGGSGANVLTF.

The chain uses TRBV2 and TRBJ1-1; D is possibly TRBD1 (6 bases). CDR1 and CDR2 (germline): SNHLY, FYNNEI. Between the trimmed V and J ends, which lost 4 bases and 1 base, there was a span of 13 bases. The CDR3 loop spans 15 amino acids. The chain's CDR3 is CASSGSDSTNTEAFF. For the CDR3, the DNA is TGTGCCAGCAGTGGCTCGGACAGCACGAACACTGAAGCTTTCTTT.

This clone was observed a few times. This rearrangement joins TRBV7-3 to TRBJ1-5; 8 nucleotides align to TRBD1. CDR1 and CDR2 from the germline V gene are SGHTA and FQGTGA. V lost 5 bases to trimming and J lost 0 bases; unmatched junction nucleotides: 3. This CDR3 has 15 residues. The CDR3 loop is CASSLTGDSNQPQHF. CDR3 bases: TGTGCCAGCAGCCTGACAGGGGATAGCAATCAGCCCCAGCATTTT.

This clone appeared a single time. The chain uses TRBV7-9 and TRBJ1-2, with a possible D match to TRBD1 (6 bases). Germline CDR1 reads SEHNR; CDR2 reads FQNEAQ (reference sequence). This CDR3 is built from 14 residues. Trimming shortened V by 2 bases and J by 4 bases, and 11 bases separated the two germline ends. The CDR3 DNA reads TGTGCCAGCAGCTTACTACAGGGAGCCTATGGCTACACCTTC. Residues: CASSLLQGAYGYTF.

The chain joins TRBV10-1 to TRBJ2-1, with TRBD2 as a possible D gene (5 bases). V lost 3 bases, J lost 9 bases, and 21 bases lay in between. The germline gives CDR1 WNHNN, CDR2 SYGVQD (reference sequence). This CDR3 region has 16 residues. This chain's CDR3 is CASSEGEGDGWGEQFF. CDR3 DNA sequence: TGCGCCAGCAGTGAAGGTGAGGGAGATGGTTGGGGTGAGCAGTTCTTC.

This clone is a singleton in its sample. In DNA, the CDR3 is TGTGCCAGCAGTGACTTAAGCGGGAGGGCCAAGGGCACAGATACGCAGTATTTT. Amino acid sequence: CASSDLSGRAKGTDTQYF. The genes are TRBV2 and TRBJ2-3; TRBD2 agrees at 10 bases. Per the germline V gene, CDR1 is SNHLY and CDR2 is FYNNEI. J lost 1 base, V lost 3 bases, and 10 bases had no gene match. The CDR3 totals 18 residues.

The chain combines TRBV27 with TRBJ2-3, with 8 nucleotides matching TRBD1. The V gene's germline CDR1 is MNHEY and CDR2 SMNVEV (reference sequence). Trimming cost V 5 bases and J 2 bases; bases outside gene matches: 6. The CDR3 totals 15 residues. CDR3 residues: CASSLQGVATDTQYF. The CDR3 DNA follows: TGTGCCAGCAGTCTACAGGGGGTTGCCACAGATACGCAGTATTTT.

The chain is built from TRBV7-8 and TRBJ1-4; no clear D gene. The CDR3 extends over 19 amino acids. The germline V and J ends were trimmed by 0 bases and 0 bases, with 17 bases remaining between them. CDR1 and CDR2 from the germline V gene are SGHVS and FQNEAQ. The CDR3 region has the DNA TGTGCCAGCAGCTTAGCGGCGACACAGAATACGGCAACTAATGAAAAACTGTTTTTT. Amino acids: CASSLAATQNTATNEKLFF.

The V gene is TRBV15, the J gene TRBJ2-7, with TRBD1 as a possible D gene (6 bases). The CDR3 is 14 amino acids. CDR1 is LNHNV, CDR2 YYDKDF, per germline (reference sequence). Trimming shortened V by 5 bases and J by 2 bases, and 13 bases separated the two germline ends. The DNA for the CDR3 is TGTGCCACCAGCGGAACCGGGACACCCTACGAGCAGTACTTC. It codes for CATSGTGTPYEQYF.

The V gene is TRBV27, the J gene TRBJ1-6; 8 bases map to TRBD1. There are 16 residues in the CDR3. Germline assignment: CDR1 MNHEY and CDR2 SMNVEV (reference sequence). V shed 4 bases and J 4 bases; nucleotides not matched to a gene: 6. The CDR3 reads CASSSTQGAYNSPLHF. As DNA, the CDR3 is TGTGCCAGCAGTTCGACGCAGGGGGCATATAATTCACCCCTCCACTTT.

This chain joins TRBV5-4 and TRBJ2-3, with a tentative D call TRBD1 (6 bases). The CDR3 is made up of 13 amino acids. Looked up from germline, CDR1 is SGHNT and CDR2 is YYREEE (reference sequence). V was clipped by 2 bases and J by 5 bases, with 9 bases between them. The CDR3 bases are TGTGCCAGCAGCTTTAGAGGGGGAGATACGCAGTATTTT. Protein sequence: CASSFRGGDTQYF. The full variable domain, rest sourced from reference TRBV5-4 and TRBJ2-3, is ETGVTQSPTHLIKTRGQQVTLRCSSQSGHNTVSWYQQALGQGPQFIFQYYREEENGRGNFPPRFSGLQFPNYSSELNVNALELDDSALYLCASSFRGGDTQYFGPGTRLTVL.

This chain connects TRBV28 to TRBJ1-3; unclear D gene. CDR3 length: 14 amino acids. Germline assignment: CDR1 MDHEN and CDR2 SYDVKM. Trimming cost V 7 bases and J 0 bases, with 10 bases left between them. CDR3 region: CASTLRSSGNTIYF. In DNA form, the CDR3 reads TGTGCCAGCACCCTGAGGAGCTCTGGAAACACCATATATTTT.

This sequence joins TRBV28 and TRBJ1-4, with 7 bases matching TRBD1. CDR1 is MDHEN, CDR2 SYDVKM, per germline. The ends lost 6 bases at V and 3 bases at J; junction bases unmatched: 4. The CDR3 loop spans 14 amino acids. CDR3 nucleotides: TGTGCCAGCAGCACAGGGGCCGCTAATGAAAAACTGTTTTTT. Encoded protein: CASSTGAANEKLFF. The full variable domain, with the rest looked up from reference TRBV28 and TRBJ1-4, is DVKVTQSSRYLVKRTGEKVFLECVQDMDHENMFWYRQDPGLGLRLIYFSYDVKMKEKGDIPEGYSVSREKKERFSLILESASTNQTSMYLCASSTGAANEKLFFGSGTQLSVL.

The chain is built from TRBV3-1 (or the pseudogene TRBV3-2) and TRBJ1-2, with no clear D. This CDR3 has 13 amino acids. V lost 0 bases to trimming and J lost 8 bases, with 10 bases between them. Germline loops: CDR1 LGHDT, CDR2 YNNKEL (reference sequence). The CDR3 sequence is CASSQDLLRGYTF. The DNA for the CDR3 is TGTGCCAGCAGCCAAGATTTACTGAGGGGCTACACCTTC.

The chain recombines TRBV7-9 with TRBJ1-3; 9 bases agree with TRBD1. Per the germline V gene, CDR1 is SEHNR and CDR2 is FQNEAQ (reference sequence). With V trimmed by 1 base and J by 2 bases, 6 bases remained unmatched. The CDR3 runs 17 residues. CDR3 nucleotides: TGTGCCAGCAGCTTAGGATCGCGACAGGGGGCTGGAAACACCATATATTTT. It yields the protein CASSLGSRQGAGNTIYF.

The chain combines TRBV6-5 with TRBJ2-7; 7 bases are shared with TRBD2. CDR3 length equals 14 residues. Germline CDR1 is MNHEY and CDR2 is SVGAGI. V lost 0 bases to trimming and J lost 2 bases; unmatched junction nucleotides: 1. The CDR3 DNA reads TGTGCCAGCAGTTACTCCCGGGAGGCCTACGAGCAGTACTTC. Its translation: CASSYSREAYEQYF.

This chain connects TRBV2 to TRBJ1-3, with a tentative D call TRBD1 (6 bases). The CDR3 consists of 15 residues. V lost 3 bases, J lost 4 bases, and 13 bases lay in between. Per the germline V gene, CDR1 is SNHLY and CDR2 is FYNNEI. The CDR3 sequence is CASSEQGQSGNTIYF. The DNA for the CDR3 is TGTGCCAGCAGTGAGCAGGGACAATCCGGAAACACCATATATTTT.

This clone is a singleton in its sample. V and J are TRBV11-2 and TRBJ1-2; 12 bases line up with TRBD1. The CDR3 extends over 16 amino acids. CDR1 and CDR2 from the germline V gene are SGHAT and FQNNGV. V shed 5 bases, J shed 6 bases, and the junction held 10 bases outside the gene matches. The CDR3 coding sequence is TGTGCCAGCAGCCCCGGTATAGGGACAGGGGGCAATGGCTACACCTTC. Its protein is CASSPGIGTGGNGYTF.

V usage is TRBV5-5 and J usage is TRBJ2-6, with 8 bases fitting TRBD2. Trimming at V came to 4 bases and at J to 0 bases, leaving 6 bases not matched to a gene. CDR1 and CDR2 from the germline V gene are SGHKS and YYEKEE (reference sequence). There are 17 residues in the CDR3. CDR3 nucleotides: TGTGCCAGCAGCCGGACTAGCCTAAACTCTGGGGCCAACGTCCTGACTTTC. Its protein is CASSRTSLNSGANVLTF.

This chain uses TRBV6-5 with TRBJ1-1; D ambiguous. CDR3 size: 15 residues. Trimming removed 5 bases from V and 1 base from J, with 14 bases in between. Germline V gene lookup returns CDR1 MNHEY and CDR2 SVGAGI. This CDR3 is CASSPTGRENTEAFF. DNA of the CDR3: TGTGCCAGCAGTCCCACCGGACGGGAGAACACTGAAGCTTTCTTT.